One sample yielded the 9 T cell receptor beta chains listed below, sequenced in a study of cytomegalovirus exposure and HLA in healthy donors. TCRdb keeps only in-frame clones here, not all; method: immunoSEQ multiplex PCR. The sample has around 250,000 clones, 85% to 90% seen once; the top ten hold 0.37%. Sample: PBMCs. The receptors were sampled from a young woman in good health and CMV-seronegative.

The V gene is TRBV10-2, the J gene TRBJ2-7; TRBD1 matches at 8 bases. This CDR3 comprises 16 residues. The J segment lost 5 bases and the V segment lost 4 bases, leaving 13 bases of the junction unmatched. Germline assignment: CDR1 WSHSY and CDR2 SAAADI. The DNA of the CDR3 is TGCGCCAGCAGTGGGGGGAGGACAGGGTGGGTAAACGAGCAGTACTTC. This sequence encodes CASSGGRTGWVNEQYF.

The chain joins TRBV11-2 to TRBJ1-2; D gene uncertain. This CDR3 has 14 residues. V shed 1 base and J shed 4 bases, with 10 bases lying between them. CDR1 is SGHAT, CDR2 FQNNGV, per germline. CDR3 protein: CASSLAGPLYGYTF. The CDR3 coding sequence is TGTGCCAGCAGCTTAGCCGGTCCCCTCTATGGCTACACCTTC.

This clone was seen a single time. The rearrangement links TRBV28 to TRBJ2-1; D not certain. Germline CDR1 is MDHEN and CDR2 is SYDVKM. The CDR3 has 11 amino acids. The germline V and J ends were trimmed by 9 bases and 3 bases, with 6 bases remaining between them. The DNA for the CDR3 is TGTGCCAGTAATATCTACAATGAGCAGTTCTTC. It is translated as CASNIYNEQFF.

This clone occurred once. The genes are TRBV18 and TRBJ1-2; a possible D gene is TRBD1 (6 bases). CDR1 and CDR2 (germline): KGHSH, LQKENI. V was trimmed by 5 bases and J by 4 bases, leaving 11 bases between them. This CDR3 spans 13 amino acids. The CDR3 nucleotides are TGTGCCAGCTCATACAGGGAAACCTATGGCTACACCTTC. It is translated as CASSYRETYGYTF.

In DNA form, the CDR3 reads TGTGCCAGCAGCTTTGGAGACAGGGGAGGAAACGAGCAGTACTTC. Translating gives CASSFGDRGGNEQYF. The chain links TRBV7-9 to TRBJ2-7; 8 nucleotides line up with TRBD1. The CDR3 has 15 amino acids. CDR1 SEHNR and CDR2 FQNEAQ come from the germline V gene (reference sequence). Trimming cost V 3 bases and J 5 bases; bases outside gene matches: 9.

The chain carries TRBV10-3 and TRBJ1-1, with D perhaps matching TRBD1 (6 bases). The V gene lost 4 bases and the J gene lost 0 bases, with 9 bases spanning the gap. Germline loops: CDR1 ENHRY, CDR2 SYGVKD. The CDR3 contains 14 residues. CDR3 residues: CAISVDSMNTEAFF. DNA of the CDR3: TGTGCCATCAGTGTGGACAGCATGAACACTGAAGCTTTCTTT.

This chain links TRBV5-1 with TRBJ2-1; the match to TRBD2 covers 10 bases. In germline, CDR1 is SGHRS, CDR2 YFSETQ. The CDR3 is 15 residues long. The J segment lost 5 bases and the V segment lost 4 bases, leaving 6 bases of the junction unmatched. The chain's CDR3 is CASSLLAGPNNEQFF. The CDR3 bases are TGCGCCAGCAGCCTACTAGCGGGGCCTAACAATGAGCAGTTCTTC.

This sequence joins TRBV28 and TRBJ2-3; 16 bases are shared with TRBD2. J gave up 2 bases and V 3 bases, and 8 bases lay outside the gene matches. The CDR3 has 19 amino acids. Germline V gene sequence: CDR1 MDHEN, CDR2 SYDVKM. The CDR3 DNA reads as TGTGCCAGCAGTTTTAACACGGGACTAGCGGGGGGGTTCACAGATACGCAGTATTTT. Translating it yields CASSFNTGLAGGFTDTQYF.

V and J are TRBV29-1 and TRBJ2-6, with unresolved D. This CDR3 has 13 residues. Germline V gene lookup returns CDR1 SQVTM and CDR2 ANQGSEA. The ends were cut back, 5 bases at V and 1 base at J, with 6 bases in the middle. CDR3 loop: CSVRFSGANVLTF. CDR3 DNA: TGCAGCGTTCGGTTTTCTGGGGCCAACGTCCTGACTTTC.